This TCR beta chain derives from a study of Ad26.COV2.S vaccination and SARS-CoV-2 variants. Sequencing was performed with immunoSEQ multiplex PCR; in TCRdb, only in-frame clones are kept and a portion is missing. The sample includes around 170,000 clones, roughly nine tenths seen only once; the top ten take more than 4.5%. Comments on this clone: Its antigen is not identified.

Study findings and constraints: Overall T cell responses may have been underestimated by the analyses of TCR breadth and depth. People given the vaccine had a wider spike-specific TCR breadth than placebo recipients did. Vaccinated and placebo-treated recipients had similar non-spike TCR breadth.

Germline-derived CDR1 and CDR2 are WSHSY and SAAADI. There are 14 residues in the CDR3. Losses at the gene ends were 3 bases for V and 2 bases for J; bases not matched to a gene: 1. The chain has TRBV10-2 and TRBJ1-5; TRBD1 agrees at 7 bases. This receptor was taken from a human donor who had recovered from COVID-19. This specimen was peripheral blood, taken after recovery from COVID-19. In DNA form, the CDR3 reads TGCGCCAGCAGTGATGACAGGGGCAATCAGCCCCAGCATTTT. Its translation: CASSDDRGNQPQHF.